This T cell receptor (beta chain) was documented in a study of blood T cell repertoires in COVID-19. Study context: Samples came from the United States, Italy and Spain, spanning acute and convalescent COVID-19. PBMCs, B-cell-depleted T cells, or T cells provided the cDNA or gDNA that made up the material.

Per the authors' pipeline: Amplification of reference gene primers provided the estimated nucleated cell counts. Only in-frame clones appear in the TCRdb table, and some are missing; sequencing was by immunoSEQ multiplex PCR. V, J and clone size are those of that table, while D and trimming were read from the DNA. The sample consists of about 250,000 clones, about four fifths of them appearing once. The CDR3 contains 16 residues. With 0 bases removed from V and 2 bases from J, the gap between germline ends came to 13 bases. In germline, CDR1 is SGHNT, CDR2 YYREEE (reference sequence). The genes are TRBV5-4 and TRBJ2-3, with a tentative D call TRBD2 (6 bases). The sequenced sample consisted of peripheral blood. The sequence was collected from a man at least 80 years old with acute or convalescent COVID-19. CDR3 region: CASSLELALYTDTQYF. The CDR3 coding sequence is TGTGCCAGCAGCTTGGAACTAGCTCTATACACAGATACGCAGTATTTT.